This TCR beta chain was obtained from a study of T cells after yellow fever vaccination. The CDR3 has 12 residues. CDR1 and CDR2 from the germline V gene are MNHNS and SASEGT. Each CDR3 protein gets one entry after TCRdb re-called the 5' RACE reads with MiXCR. The sample records about 550,000 distinct CDR3 sequences, 19% being singletons. This receptor was taken from a man aged 30 to 45 who received the YFV17D yellow fever vaccine. The V call is TRBV6-1, the J call TRBJ2-6; D ambiguous. Here the sequenced sample was PBMCs, taken 15 days after the yellow fever booster vaccination. CDR3 nucleotides: TGTGCTACAGCGCCGGGGGCCAACGTCCTGACTTTC. This encodes CATAPGANVLTF.